This T cell receptor (beta chain) was recovered during a study of identical twins. Study outcomes and limitations: Conclusions relied on cross-sectional statistical analysis, not following the same donors.

To note about this clonotype: Its antigen is not known.

cDNA carried unique molecular identifiers, and a universal primer site was added by template switching. One entry per CDR3 protein results from TCRdb running MiXCR on the 5' RACE reads. This table holds under 900,000 distinct CDR3 sequences, roughly 12% found once. Per the germline V gene, CDR1 is MNHEY and CDR2 is SVGEGT. Trimming cost V 4 bases and J 1 base; bases outside gene matches: 4. The CDR3 length is 16 residues. This sample also belongs to another study, concerning yellow fever vaccine responses in identical twins. That investigation notes: As reported, the vaccine T cell response of twins seemed partly convergent and partly personalized.

This rearrangement joins TRBV6-2 or TRBV6-3 to TRBJ2-5; 12 positions match TRBD2. Sequencing input: PBMCs. The receptor was isolated from a woman aged 18 to 35 in good health. CDR3: CASSSLAGGPQETQYF. The CDR3 nucleotides read TGTGCCAGCAGTTCACTAGCGGGGGGACCCCAAGAGACCCAGTACTTC.